These 13 T cell receptor beta chains originate from one sample sequenced in a study of blood T cells in healthy people across ages. A sample-barcoded 5' primer and a J-beta primer mix were used in a second PCR of roughly 6 to 11 cycles. TCRdb fed the 5' RACE reads into MiXCR, producing one record per CDR3 protein. The table lists some 1.1 million distinct CDR3 sequences, more than 30% of them singletons, with around 12% in the top ten. Sequencing was performed on blood. All receptors derive from a man between 18 and 35 years old in good health.

This clonotype was seen a handful of times. The chain links TRBV14 to TRBJ2-5; D is ambiguous. The germline V gene encodes CDR1 SGHDN and CDR2 FVKESK. The CDR3 spans 13 residues. Trimming removed 4 bases at V and 5 bases at J, with 11 bases between. CDR3 in DNA: TGTGCCAGCAGCCGATTACAGTGGGAGACCCAGTACTTC. This translates into CASSRLQWETQYF.

This clonotype was seen a few times. The genes are TRBV2 and TRBJ2-2; a weak D match, TRBD2 (5 bases). Deletions cut 2 bases from V and 6 bases from J, with 7 bases between. The CDR3 covers 13 residues. Germline V CDR1 and CDR2: SNHLY, FYNNEI. The CDR3 nucleotides are TGTGCCAGCAGTGAACAGGAGGCCGGGGAGCTGTTTTTT. This gives the protein CASSEQEAGELFF.

This clonotype was counted ten times or more. The V and J genes are TRBV7-3 and TRBJ2-1; 9 bases align to TRBD2. With V trimmed by 0 bases and J by 8 bases, 2 bases remained unmatched. The V gene's germline CDR1 is SGHTA and CDR2 FQGTGA. The CDR3 consists of 14 residues. CDR3 nucleotides: TGTGCCAGCAGCTTAACTAGCGGGGGTTATGAGCAGTTCTTC. Translating gives CASSLTSGGYEQFF.

V and J are TRBV12-3 or TRBV12-4 and TRBJ1-2; TRBD1 is a possible D gene (5 bases). Between the trimmed V and J ends, which lost 10 bases and 4 bases, there was a span of 16 bases. The CDR3 spans 13 residues. The CDR3 sequence is CATLDGGGYGYTF. The CDR3 DNA sequence: TGTGCCACCCTGGACGGGGGAGGCTATGGCTACACCTTC.

This clonotype was seen more than once but under ten times. V is TRBV12-3 or TRBV12-4 and J is TRBJ2-5, with D perhaps matching TRBD2 (6 bases). V lost 2 bases and J lost 5, with 12 bases in between. The CDR3 totals 14 residues. The CDR3 spells CASSLPGEWETQYF. CDR3 DNA sequence: TGTGCCAGCAGTTTACCGGGGGAGTGGGAGACCCAGTACTTC.

V gene TRBV7-6 combines with J gene TRBJ2-2, with D tentatively TRBD2 (6 bases). Germline V CDR1 and CDR2: SGHVS, FNYEAQ. V shed 0 bases and J shed 5 bases, with 10 bases lying between them. This CDR3 is 15 amino acids long. The CDR3 spells CASSLARRGTGELFF. The CDR3 DNA is TGTGCCAGCAGCTTAGCACGTCGGGGGACCGGGGAGCTGTTTTTT. Using reference TRBV7-6 and TRBJ2-2 for the parts outside the CDR3, the full variable domain is GAGVSQSPRYKVTKRGQDVALRCDPISGHVSLYWYRQALGQGPEFLTYFNYEAQQDKSGLPNDRFSAERPEGSISTLTIQRTEQRDSAMYRCASSLARRGTGELFFGEGSRLTVL.

This clonotype was seen a single time. This chain joins TRBV20-1 and TRBJ2-7; D is unresolved. V dropped 8 bases and J dropped 4 bases, with 18 bases sitting between them. This CDR3 spans 13 amino acids. Germline loops: CDR1 DFQATT, CDR2 SNEGSKA (reference sequence). CDR3 in DNA: TGCAGTCTGGCAGGTGGTAGGCGGTACGAGCAGTACTTC. It translates to CSLAGGRRYEQYF.

With respect to this clonotype: A junction boundary mismatches the germline segment, possibly from a read error. The chain joins TRBV7-7 to TRBJ2-2; the D gene is possibly TRBD2 (5 bases). Germline lookup yields CDR1 SSHAT and CDR2 FNYEAQ (reference sequence). The CDR3 length is 15 residues. The CDR3 nucleotides are TGCGCTAGCAGCCCCCCCGGACGGTACACCGGGGAGCTGTTTTTT. This sequence encodes CASSPPGRYTGELFF.

The chain carries TRBV11-1 and TRBJ2-1; possible D gene TRBD2, 7 bases. Between the trimmed V and J ends, which lost 5 bases and 4 bases, there was a span of 18 bases. Per the germline V gene, CDR1 is SGHAT and CDR2 is FQDESV (reference sequence). The length of the CDR3 is 16 residues. CDR3 loop: CASSPEGGPGYNEQFF. The CDR3, as DNA: TGTGCCAGCAGCCCTGAGGGGGGGCCGGGATACAATGAGCAGTTCTTC.

This clonotype was seen a few times. This chain connects TRBV2 to TRBJ2-1; D not resolved. V was pared by 6 bases and J by 6 bases, with 12 bases between. The V gene's germline CDR1 is SNHLY and CDR2 FYNNEI. The CDR3 extends over 13 amino acids. The CDR3 loop is CASSRALFNEQFF. In DNA form, the CDR3 reads TGTGCCAGCAGCCGGGCCCTTTTCAATGAGCAGTTCTTC.

V and J are TRBV7-9 and TRBJ2-7; D gene uncertain. Trimming removed 8 bases from V and 3 bases from J, with 17 bases in between. Germline assignment: CDR1 SEHNR and CDR2 FQNEAQ (reference sequence). The CDR3 contains 14 residues. The CDR3 region has the DNA TGTGCCAGCGCTGGAACGGGTACGAACTACGAGCAGTACTTC. The encoded protein is CASAGTGTNYEQYF.

This clonotype came up a few times. The rearrangement joins TRBV11-2 to TRBJ1-1; no firm D call. Trimming pared 0 bases from V and 5 bases from J, leaving 10 bases between. This CDR3 region has 14 residues. The germline V gene encodes CDR1 SGHAT and CDR2 FQNNGV. The CDR3, as DNA: TGTGCCAGCAGCTTAGATGGGCCCGGGACTGAAGCTTTCTTT. Protein product: CASSLDGPGTEAFF.

This clonotype was seen only a few times. The chain combines TRBV7-9 with TRBJ1-6; 9 nucleotides match TRBD1. CDR1 is SEHNR and CDR2 is FQNEAQ in the germline V gene (reference sequence). The CDR3 sequence is 16 residues long. The V and J ends lost 1 base and 7 bases, in that order; junction bases with no gene match: 5. The CDR3 region has the DNA TGTGCCAGCAGCTTAGGGATCGGACAGGGGAATTCACCCCTCCACTTT. It yields the protein CASSLGIGQGNSPLHF.